This TCR beta chain derives from a study of fetal regulatory T cell absence and autoimmunity. Turning to this clone: Its cognate antigen is unknown.

Germline trimming cut 4 bases from V and 8 bases from J; bases unmatched to any gene: 7. Germline CDR1 reads MGHRA; CDR2 reads YSYEKL. This CDR3 comprises 14 residues. This was a survey-level run. Measured with immunoSEQ multiplex PCR; TCRdb has only the in-frame clones, and not every one. Altogether just over 45,000 clones are present, around 85% being singletons, with the ten largest covering approximately 0.37%. Study-wide points: In IPEX, the enrichment was taken to support antigen-driven autoimmunity before birth.

The TCR comes from a newborn boy with IPEX syndrome. This chain connects TRBV4-1 to TRBJ2-1, with 8 bases that match TRBD2. Sequenced input: cord blood. The CDR3 spells CASSLSGGPHEQFF. The DNA for the CDR3 is TGCGCCAGCAGCCTCTCGGGGGGGCCACATGAGCAGTTCTTC.